The 24 T cell receptor beta chains reported below all come from one sample, sequenced in a study of neoadjuvant anti-PD-1 for oral cavity cancer. Clones were read by immunoSEQ multiplex PCR, and TCRdb kept only the in-frame ones, dropping some. The table has approximately 4,500 clones, 58% seen once. The specimen was tumor tissue, collected before nivolumab (anti-PD-1) treatment. The source of these receptors is a person between 40 and 80 years old with oral cavity squamous cell carcinoma.

This clone showed up just a few times. This chain connects TRBV10-3 to TRBJ2-7; D gene unclear. In germline, CDR1 is ENHRY, CDR2 SYGVKD. The CDR3 contains 17 residues. With 0 bases removed from V and 0 bases from J, the gap between germline ends came to 15 bases. CDR3 sequence: CAISESAASESSYEQYF. In DNA form, the CDR3 reads TGTGCCATCAGTGAGTCTGCAGCCTCTGAAAGCTCCTACGAGCAGTACTTC.

Of note for this clone: This sample includes further DNA sequences coding for the same CDR3. The rearrangement uses TRBV28 and TRBJ1-2; tentative D call: TRBD1 (5 bases). With 9 bases removed from V and 1 base from J, the gap between germline ends came to 18 bases. The length of the CDR3 is 15 residues. CDR1 MDHEN and CDR2 SYDVKM come from the germline V gene. CDR3 protein: CASSLTGGVNYGYTF. CDR3 nucleotide sequence: TGTGCCAGTAGTCTCACCGGGGGGGTTAACTATGGCTACACCTTC.

This clone appeared a few times. As DNA, the CDR3 is TGTGCCAGCAGCCCTCAGGGATCTCGCAATCAGCCCCAGCATTTT. Its translation: CASSPQGSRNQPQHF. This chain joins TRBV5-5 and TRBJ1-5, with D perhaps matching TRBD1 (5 bases). The CDR3 contains 15 residues. Germline V lookup: CDR1 SGHKS, CDR2 YYEKEE (reference sequence). Trimming stripped 4 bases from V and 2 bases from J, with 13 bases between.

This chain uses TRBV5-1 with TRBJ2-5; D is uncertain. V was shortened by 0 bases and J by 5 bases, with 8 bases between the two germline ends. The CDR3 has 13 amino acids. Germline V gene sequence: CDR1 SGHRS, CDR2 YFSETQ. In nucleotides, the CDR3 is TGCGCCAGCAGCTTGGAGGGTTCGGAGACCCAGTACTTC. Amino acid sequence: CASSLEGSETQYF.

There are a few counts of this clone. This sequence joins TRBV27 and TRBJ2-7; D possibly corresponds to TRBD2 (6 bases). The CDR3 has 14 residues. Germline CDR1 reads MNHEY; CDR2 reads SMNVEV (reference sequence). Trimming shortened V by 5 bases and J by 0 bases, and 11 bases separated the two germline ends. The CDR3 region has the DNA TGTGCCAGCAGTGGGACTCCGAGCTCCTACGAGCAGTACTTC. Protein sequence: CASSGTPSSYEQYF.

This clone was seen a few times. V gene TRBV6-5 combines with J gene TRBJ1-2; possibly TRBD1 for D (5 bases). CDR1 is MNHEY, CDR2 SVGAGI, per germline. The CDR3 runs to 16 residues. V was trimmed by 0 bases and J by 1 base, leaving 12 bases between them. CDR3 protein: CASSYSIGAVNYGYTF. DNA for the CDR3: TGTGCCAGCAGTTACTCGATCGGGGCGGTTAACTATGGCTACACCTTC.

This clone was seen a few times. The genes are TRBV5-4 and TRBJ2-7; possibly TRBD1 for D (6 bases). Germline V gives CDR1 SGHNT, CDR2 YYREEE (reference sequence). The CDR3 contains 15 residues. Trimming shortened V by 4 bases and J by 2 bases, and 16 bases separated the two germline ends. Here the CDR3 reads CASSQDTGLPYEQYF. CDR3 nucleotides: TGTGCCAGCAGCCAAGATACAGGGTTACCCTACGAGCAGTACTTC.

This clone appeared a few times. The chain links TRBV19 to TRBJ2-7; TRBD1 matches 7 bases. The V segment lost 3 bases and the J segment 4 bases; nucleotides outside the gene matches: 6. This CDR3 spans 14 amino acids. CDR1 is LNHDA and CDR2 is SQIVND in the germline V gene (reference sequence). This CDR3 reads CASSITGVRYEQYF. The CDR3 DNA reads as TGTGCCAGTAGTATCACAGGGGTGAGATACGAGCAGTACTTC.

The chain joins TRBV29-1 to TRBJ1-5; D remains unclear. The V and J ends lost 4 bases and 2 bases respectively, with 6 bases between them. The CDR3 runs 12 residues. Germline loops: CDR1 SQVTM, CDR2 ANQGSEA. The CDR3 DNA sequence: TGCAGCGTTGTTACCGGCAATCAGCCCCAGCATTTT. This codes for CSVVTGNQPQHF.

The genes are TRBV30 and TRBJ1-4; D unresolved. Germline values: CDR1 GTSNPN, CDR2 SVGIG (reference sequence). The CDR3 is 14 residues long. V was trimmed by 2 bases and J by 2 bases, leaving 9 bases between them. The CDR3 DNA reads as TGTGCCTGGAGTAGGAGGTTGACTAATGAAAAACTGTTTTTT. Translating gives CAWSRRLTNEKLFF.

In its sample, this clone was seen a few times. The CDR3 loop is CASSPTGMRTEAFF. As DNA, the CDR3 is TGTGCCAGCTCACCGACGGGCATGAGGACTGAAGCTTTCTTT. The chain employs TRBV18 and TRBJ1-1; D is unresolved. The CDR3 has 14 residues. V lost 3 bases and J 5 bases, leaving 13 bases between the germline ends. CDR1 and CDR2 from the germline V gene are KGHSH and LQKENI.

The V gene is TRBV29-1, the J gene TRBJ1-2; 11 nucleotides agree with TRBD1. Germline loops: CDR1 SQVTM, CDR2 ANQGSEA. Trimming took 6 bases from V and 2 from J; bases not matched to a gene: 2. The CDR3 runs 13 residues. The CDR3 sequence: CSVRDRGNYGYTF. The CDR3 nucleotides are TGCAGCGTGAGGGACAGGGGGAACTATGGCTACACCTTC.

This chain links TRBV5-1 with TRBJ2-5, with 7 positions matching TRBD1. V dropped 4 bases and J dropped 2; count of bases not matched to a gene: 2. Germline CDR1 reads SGHRS; CDR2 reads YFSETQ. This CDR3 has 13 residues. The CDR3 DNA sequence: TGCGCCAGCAGCCGGGACAGACAAGAGACCCAGTACTTC. This sequence encodes CASSRDRQETQYF.

This clone was observed a handful of times. The chain has TRBV9 and TRBJ1-5; D possibly corresponds to TRBD1 (6 bases). Trimming took 3 bases from V and 2 from J, leaving 12 bases between them. The V gene's germline CDR1 is SGDLS and CDR2 YYNGEE. There are 15 residues in the CDR3. The CDR3, as DNA: TGTGCCAGCAGCGCGGGACAAAGAGGCAATCAGCCCCAGCATTTT. Translation: CASSAGQRGNQPQHF.

This clone was seen once. The chain combines TRBV14 with TRBJ2-1, with TRBD2 identical over 10 bases. Germline V gives CDR1 SGHDN, CDR2 FVKESK. This CDR3 is 17 amino acids long. J lost 3 bases, V lost 2 bases, and 7 bases had no gene match. DNA for the CDR3: TGTGCCAGCAGCCAACTCCTCCTAGCGGGAGACTACAATGAGCAGTTCTTC. Protein product: CASSQLLLAGDYNEQFF. Together with reference TRBV14 and TRBJ2-1, the CDR3 gives the full variable domain: EAGVTQFPSHSVIEKGQTVTLRCDPISGHDNLYWYRRVMGKEIKFLLHFVKESKQDESGMPNNRFLAERTGGTYSTLKVQPAELEDSGVYFCASSQLLLAGDYNEQFFGPGTRLTVL.

This clone has only a few counts. The chain has TRBV27 and TRBJ1-2; TRBD1 is a possible D gene (5 bases). This CDR3 spans 13 amino acids. CDR1 is MNHEY and CDR2 is SMNVEV in the germline V gene (reference sequence). The V and J ends lost 6 bases and 8 bases respectively, with 16 bases between them. The CDR3 coding sequence is TGTGCCAGCAGCATACAAGTCGGGGGAGGCTACACCTTC. Its translation is CASSIQVGGGYTF.

The J gene is TRBJ1-2, the V gene TRBV27, with 7 bases fitting TRBD1. CDR1 and CDR2 (germline): MNHEY, SMNVEV (reference sequence). The CDR3 spans 16 residues. Trimming took 6 bases from V and 2 from J; bases not matched to a gene: 12. The CDR3 nucleotides read TGTGCCAGCAGCCCGACACCGGCAGGGGGAAACTATGGCTACACCTTC. It encodes CASSPTPAGGNYGYTF.

This clone showed up just a few times. This chain connects TRBV5-1 to TRBJ1-1, with no clear D. The CDR3 runs to 13 residues. V lost 4 bases to trimming and J lost 1 base, with 8 bases between them. Per germline, CDR1 SGHRS and CDR2 YFSETQ. For the CDR3, the DNA is TGCGCCAGCAGCGCGGACTGGAACACTGAAGCTTTCTTT. Protein: CASSADWNTEAFF.

The gene calls are TRBV14 and TRBJ2-1; no definite D call. Trimming pared 0 bases from V and 5 bases from J, leaving 8 bases between. This CDR3 has 14 residues. Germline CDR1 is SGHDN and CDR2 is FVKESK. In DNA form, the CDR3 reads TGTGCCAGCAGCCAAGATTCAGGCGACAATGAGCAGTTCTTC. Encoded protein: CASSQDSGDNEQFF.

This rearrangement joins TRBV28 to TRBJ1-5; TRBD1 matches 9 bases. The germline CDR1 and CDR2 sequences are MDHEN and SYDVKM. The CDR3 contains 15 residues. Trimming cost V 5 bases and J 6 bases; bases outside gene matches: 8. CDR3 protein: CASSPTGGKVQPQHF. The CDR3 coding sequence is TGTGCCAGCAGTCCCACAGGGGGCAAAGTTCAGCCCCAGCATTTT.

The chain links TRBV11-2 to TRBJ2-3; no definite D call. CDR1 SGHAT and CDR2 FQNNGV come from the germline V gene. The V end lost 5 bases, the J end lost 3 bases, and 6 bases lay between the germline ends. This CDR3 is 12 amino acids long. DNA of the CDR3: TGTGCCAGCAGCCAGCAAACAGATACGCAGTATTTT. It translates to CASSQQTDTQYF.

There are a few counts of this clone. The chain has TRBV4-1 and TRBJ1-2; weak D call: TRBD1 (6 bases). V lost 4 bases and J lost 0, with 18 bases in between. In germline, CDR1 is MGHRA, CDR2 YSYEKL. The CDR3 spans 17 residues. The CDR3 sequence is CASSRSVQGLTNYGYTF. In DNA form, the CDR3 reads TGCGCCAGCAGCCGTTCCGTACAGGGCTTGACTAACTATGGCTACACCTTC.

The genes are TRBV27 and TRBJ2-2; D ambiguous. This CDR3 region has 15 residues. V lost 2 bases and J 1 base, leaving 8 bases between the germline ends. Germline V CDR1 and CDR2: MNHEY, SMNVEV (reference sequence). This CDR3 reads CASSLTAENTGELFF. The DNA of the CDR3 is TGTGCCAGCAGTTTAACGGCGGAGAACACCGGGGAGCTGTTTTTT.

The CDR3 here is CASSPGGETGELFF. Here the CDR3 DNA reads TGTGCCAGCAGTCCAGGGGGCGAGACCGGGGAGCTGTTTTTT. The chain recombines TRBV6-1 with TRBJ2-2, with 8 positions matching TRBD1. The length of the CDR3 is 14 residues. Germline CDR1 MNHNS, CDR2 SASEGT. The V segment lost 5 bases and the J segment 5 bases; nucleotides outside the gene matches: 4.